The 18 T cell receptor beta chains below were found in one sample sequenced in a study of CD8+CD57+ T cells in acquired aplastic anemia. For sequencing, patients were chosen who had shown expansion of CD8+CD57+ cells by flow cytometry. Genomic DNA templated the TCR beta VDJ and CDR3 profiling. One entry per CDR3 protein, called by TCRdb with MiXCR from the reads. This table holds 200,000 or so distinct CDR3 sequences, around 49% found once. The specimen sequenced was sorted CD4+, CD8+, or CD8+CD57+ T cells (not recorded which) from PBMCs. Receptors originate from a human donor with aplastic anemia.

This chain uses TRBV5-6 with TRBJ2-7; maybe TRBD1 (6 bases). Trimming left V 3 bases short and J 2 bases short, with 15 bases between. This CDR3 is 15 amino acids long. Germline V gives CDR1 SGHDT, CDR2 YYEEEE. The CDR3 DNA is TGTGCCAGCAGCTGGGGGACAATCTTTACCTACGAGCAGTACTTC. It yields the protein CASSWGTIFTYEQYF. Looking up the rest from reference TRBV5-6 and TRBJ2-7 gives the full variable domain: DAGVTQSPTHLIKTRGQQVTLRCSPKSGHDTVSWYQQALGQGPQFIFQYYEEEERQRGNFPDRFSGHQFPNYSSELNVNALLLGDSALYLCASSWGTIFTYEQYFGPGTRLTVT.

The V gene is TRBV7-9, the J gene TRBJ2-7; D might be TRBD1 or TRBD2, each matching 5 bases. Germline CDR1 is SEHNR and CDR2 is FQNEAQ (reference sequence). This CDR3 contains 16 residues. Trimming removed 5 bases from V and 5 bases from J, with 22 bases in between. This CDR3 is CASSQDTGTGPDEQYF. DNA for the CDR3: TGTGCCAGCAGCCAAGACACGGGGACCGGTCCGGACGAGCAGTACTTC.

The chain joins TRBV19 to TRBJ1-6; D is undetermined. The CDR3 runs to 13 residues. Trimming took 7 bases from V and 9 from J, leaving 13 bases between them. Germline loops: CDR1 LNHDA, CDR2 SQIVND (reference sequence). The CDR3 sequence is CASTGTEGSPLHF. The CDR3 bases are TGTGCCAGTACCGGCACCGAGGGTTCACCCCTCCACTTT.

V gene TRBV6-6 combines with J gene TRBJ2-1; a weak D match, TRBD2 (7 bases). The CDR3 totals 15 residues. The germline V and J ends were trimmed by 7 bases and 0 bases, with 13 bases remaining between them. The germline CDR1 and CDR2 sequences are MNHNY and SVGAGI (reference sequence). CDR3 sequence: CASIEGGDSYNEQFF. DNA for the CDR3: TGTGCCAGCATTGAGGGGGGGGACTCCTACAATGAGCAGTTCTTC.

For this clonotype: A read error may be the cause here, since a much bigger clone is one base away. This sequence joins TRBV11-3 and TRBJ2-7; perhaps TRBD2 as D (6 bases). The germline V gene encodes CDR1 SGHNT and CDR2 YENEEA. CDR3 length: 15 amino acids. As DNA, the CDR3 is TGTGCCAGCGGCTTAGGTGCGACTAGGGACTACGAGCAGTACTTC. Translated: CASGLGATRDYEQYF.

Many counts were recorded for this clonotype. The V gene is TRBV14, the J gene TRBJ1-6; D unclear. This CDR3 spans 14 amino acids. V was pared by 3 bases and J by 2 bases, with 5 bases between. Germline CDR1 reads SGHDN; CDR2 reads FVKESK. In DNA, the CDR3 is TGTGCCAGCAGCCAGGGTGCCTATAATTCACCCCTCCACTTT. Translated: CASSQGAYNSPLHF. The variable domain in full, completed from reference TRBV14 and TRBJ1-6, reads EAGVTQFPSHSVIEKGQTVTLRCDPISGHDNLYWYRRVMGKEIKFLLHFVKESKQDESGMPNNRFLAERTGGTYSTLKVQPAELEDSGVYFCASSQGAYNSPLHFGNGTRLTVT.

This clonotype was observed many times. The chain couples TRBV9 to TRBJ1-4; D ambiguous. Looked up from germline, CDR1 is SGDLS and CDR2 is YYNGEE. This CDR3 contains 13 residues. Deletions cut 6 bases from V and 8 bases from J, with 14 bases between. The CDR3 here is CASTKGGEEKLFF. CDR3 coding DNA: TGTGCCAGCACCAAGGGCGGGGAAGAAAAACTGTTTTTT.

Of note for this clonotype: With a much larger clone just one base away, this may be a read error. The chain has TRBV12-3 or TRBV12-4 and TRBJ2-1, with 10 bases aligning to TRBD2. This CDR3 region has 16 residues. Written as DNA, the CDR3 is TGTGCCAGCAAATTAGCGGGGGGTCAATCCTACAATGAGCAGTCCTTC. The encoded protein is CASKLAGGQSYNEQSF.

The V call is TRBV2, the J call TRBJ1-1; possible D gene TRBD1, 5 bases. The ends were cut back, 0 bases at V and 1 base at J, with 9 bases in the middle. Germline CDR1 SNHLY, CDR2 FYNNEI. The CDR3 has 15 amino acids. The CDR3 DNA reads as TGTGCCAGCAGTGAAGCGAGGACACCGAACACTGAAGCTTTCTTT. It specifies CASSEARTPNTEAFF.

This clonotype was detected only a few times. The conserved phenylalanine or tryptophan is not found at the CDR3 terminus, so this likely reflects a read error. The limits of the CDR3 on the DNA are not certain, so only TCRdb's listed CDR3 is given. The V and J genes are TRBV7-8 and TRBJ1-6. Per germline, CDR1 SGHVS and CDR2 FQNEAQ. The CDR3 comprises 8 residues, both ends counted. CDR3 residues: CASSPVPS.

The chain joins TRBV12-3 or TRBV12-4 to TRBJ1-5; 7 bases are shared with TRBD1. The CDR3 runs to 16 residues. The V and J ends lost 3 bases and 4 bases, in that order; junction bases with no gene match: 9. Written as DNA, the CDR3 is TGTGCCAGCAGTTTCGAAAAAAACAGGGGAAATCAGCCCCAGCATTTT. Its protein product is CASSFEKNRGNQPQHF.

This clonotype appeared a few times. Just one base apart from a much larger clone, this may be a read error. The J gene is TRBJ2-7, the V gene TRBV5-1; no clear D gene. CDR3 length equals 14 residues. V lost 0 bases and J 2 bases, leaving 9 bases between the germline ends. Germline lookup yields CDR1 SGHRS and CDR2 YFSETQ. The CDR3: CASSLGQEPYEQYF. CDR3 coding DNA: TGCGCCAGCAGCTTGGGTCAGGAACCCTACGAGCAGTACTTC.

The V call is TRBV12-3 or TRBV12-4, the J call TRBJ1-6; D not certain. The V end was cut by 8 bases, the J end by 8 bases, with 13 bases between. The CDR3 contains 13 residues. The CDR3 coding sequence is TGTGCCAGCGGCTTAGGAGGCTATTCACCCCTCCACTTT. This codes for CASGLGGYSPLHF.

The chain uses TRBV12-3 or TRBV12-4 and TRBJ2-7, with 10 bases lining up with TRBD1. The CDR3 covers 15 residues. V was pared by 4 bases and J by 7 bases, with 10 bases of the junction left unmatched. In nucleotides, the CDR3 is TGTGCCAGCAGTTGGGGGACAGGGGCTGTCGGGGAGCAGTACTTC. This encodes CASSWGTGAVGEQYF.

CDR3 sequence: CASSVAAHTEAFF. The CDR3, as DNA: TGTGCCAGCAGCGTAGCAGCGCACACTGAAGCTTTCTTT. The chain has TRBV9 and TRBJ1-1; no reliable D call. Trimming pared 0 bases from V and 3 bases from J, leaving 6 bases between. The germline CDR1 and CDR2 sequences are SGDLS and YYNGEE. The CDR3 length is 13 residues.

V usage is TRBV7-2 and J usage is TRBJ1-2, with a possible D match to TRBD1 (6 bases). Trimming took off 8 bases at V and 4 bases at J, with 20 bases between the two ends. CDR3 length: 15 residues. Germline values: CDR1 SGHTA, CDR2 FQGNSA. The CDR3 protein is CASGTSLGGGYGYTF. CDR3 bases: TGTGCCAGCGGAACTTCTCTTGGAGGGGGCTATGGCTACACCTTC.

This clonotype was recorded many times. The V gene is TRBV5-1, the J gene TRBJ2-5; 9 positions match TRBD1. This CDR3 comprises 15 residues. CDR1 is SGHRS and CDR2 is YFSETQ in the germline V gene. The V and J ends lost 6 bases and 5 bases, in that order; junction bases with no gene match: 11. The DNA for the CDR3 is TGCGCCAGCACCCCTGGGGACAGGGACGGGGAGACCCAGTACTTC. Translated, it gives CASTPGDRDGETQYF. The full variable domain, in which reference TRBV5-1 and TRBJ2-5 provide the parts outside the CDR3, is KAGVTQTPRYLIKTRGQQVTLSCSPISGHRSVSWYQQTPGQGLQFLFEYFSETQRNKGNFPGRFSGRQFSNSRSEMNVSTLELGDSALYLCASTPGDRDGETQYFGPGTRLLVL.

This clonotype was seen repeatedly, ten times or more. V is TRBV5-1 and J is TRBJ1-1, with D tentatively TRBD1 (5 bases). CDR3 length equals 15 residues. V was cut by 0 bases and J by 4 bases, with 13 bases left in between. Germline lookup yields CDR1 SGHRS and CDR2 YFSETQ. CDR3 bases: TGCGCCAGCAGCTTGGAGGGACCTGGAGGCACTGAAGCTTTCTTT. Protein product: CASSLEGPGGTEAFF.